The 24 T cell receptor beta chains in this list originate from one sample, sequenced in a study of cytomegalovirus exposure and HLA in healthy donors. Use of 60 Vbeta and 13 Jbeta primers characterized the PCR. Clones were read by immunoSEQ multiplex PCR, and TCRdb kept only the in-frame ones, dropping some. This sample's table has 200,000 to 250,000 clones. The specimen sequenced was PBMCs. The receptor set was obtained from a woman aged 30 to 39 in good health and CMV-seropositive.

CDR3 bases: TGTGCCAGAAGCCCGCCGGGGGACTACGCCACCGGGGAGCTGTTTTTT. Translating gives CARSPPGDYATGELFF. The V and J genes are TRBV7-5 and TRBJ2-2; the table's D call, TRBD2, was not checked against the DNA. TRBV7-5 is recorded as a pseudogene. This CDR3 spans 16 amino acids.

The CDR3 spells CASGSSRYEQYF. CDR3 coding DNA: TGTGCTAGTGGTTCCTCTAGGTACGAGCAGTACTTC. This rearrangement joins TRBV12-5 to TRBJ2-7; no firm D call. Germline V gene lookup returns CDR1 LGHNT and CDR2 FRNRAP. With 4 bases removed from V and 4 bases from J, the gap between germline ends came to 8 bases. This CDR3 spans 12 amino acids.

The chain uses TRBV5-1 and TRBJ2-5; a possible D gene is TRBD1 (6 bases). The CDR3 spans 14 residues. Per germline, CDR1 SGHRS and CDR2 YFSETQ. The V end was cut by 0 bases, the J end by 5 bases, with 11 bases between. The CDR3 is CASSLGAGEETQYF. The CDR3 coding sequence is TGCGCCAGCAGCTTGGGGGCAGGGGAGGAGACCCAGTACTTC.

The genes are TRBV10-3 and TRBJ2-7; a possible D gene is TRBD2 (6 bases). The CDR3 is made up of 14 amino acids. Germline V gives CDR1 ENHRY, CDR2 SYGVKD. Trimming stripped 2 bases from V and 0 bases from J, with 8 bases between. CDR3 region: CAISEPGSSYEQYF. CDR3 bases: TGTGCCATCAGTGAGCCCGGGAGCTCCTACGAGCAGTACTTC.

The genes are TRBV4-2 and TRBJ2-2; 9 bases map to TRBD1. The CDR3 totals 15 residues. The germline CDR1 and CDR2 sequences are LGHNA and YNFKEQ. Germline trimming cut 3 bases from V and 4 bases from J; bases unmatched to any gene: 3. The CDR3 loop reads CASSQPDRGTGELFF. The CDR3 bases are TGTGCCAGCAGCCAGCCGGACAGGGGCACCGGGGAGCTGTTTTTT.

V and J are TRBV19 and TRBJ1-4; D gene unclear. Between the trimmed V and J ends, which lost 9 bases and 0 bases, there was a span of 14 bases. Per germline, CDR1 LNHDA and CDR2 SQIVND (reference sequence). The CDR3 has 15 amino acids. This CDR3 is CASSAAETTNEKLFF. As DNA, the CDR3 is TGTGCCAGCTCGGCGGCAGAAACAACTAATGAAAAACTGTTTTTT.

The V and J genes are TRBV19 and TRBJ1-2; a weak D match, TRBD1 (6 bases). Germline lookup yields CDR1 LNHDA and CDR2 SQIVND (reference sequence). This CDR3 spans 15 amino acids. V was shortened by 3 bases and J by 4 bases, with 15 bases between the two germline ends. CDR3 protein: CASSIPTGQFYGYTF. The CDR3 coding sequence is TGTGCCAGTAGTATCCCCACCGGACAGTTCTATGGCTACACCTTC.

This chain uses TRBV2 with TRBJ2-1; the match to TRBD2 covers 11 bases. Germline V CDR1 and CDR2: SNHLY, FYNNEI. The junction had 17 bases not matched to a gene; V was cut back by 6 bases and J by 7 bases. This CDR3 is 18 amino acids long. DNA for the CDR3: TGTGCCAGCAGGAAAGGGGGTGGGCTAGCGGGGGGCTCTAATGAGCAGTTCTTC. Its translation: CASRKGGGLAGGSNEQFF.

CDR3: CASSPGQDTSPLHF. CDR3 nucleotide sequence: TGCGCCAGCAGCCCGGGACAGGACACTTCACCCCTCCACTTT. The V and J genes are TRBV10-1 and TRBJ1-6; 8 positions agree with TRBD1. Germline V lookup: CDR1 WNHNN, CDR2 SYGVQD (reference sequence). CDR3 length: 14 amino acids. With V trimmed by 6 bases and J by 9 bases, 7 bases remained unmatched.

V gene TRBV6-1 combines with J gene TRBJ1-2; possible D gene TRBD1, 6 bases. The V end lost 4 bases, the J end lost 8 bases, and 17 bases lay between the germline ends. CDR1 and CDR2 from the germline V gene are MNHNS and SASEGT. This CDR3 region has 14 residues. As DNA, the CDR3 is TGTGCCAGCAGTGGCTTAGGGGGGGTAAAAGGCTACACCTTC. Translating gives CASSGLGGVKGYTF.

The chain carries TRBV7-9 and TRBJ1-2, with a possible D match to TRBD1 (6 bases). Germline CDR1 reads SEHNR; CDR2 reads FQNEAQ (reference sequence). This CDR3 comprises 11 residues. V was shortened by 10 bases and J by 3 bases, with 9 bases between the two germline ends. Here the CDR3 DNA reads TGTGCCACAGGGGTACACTATGGCTACACCTTC. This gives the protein CATGVHYGYTF.

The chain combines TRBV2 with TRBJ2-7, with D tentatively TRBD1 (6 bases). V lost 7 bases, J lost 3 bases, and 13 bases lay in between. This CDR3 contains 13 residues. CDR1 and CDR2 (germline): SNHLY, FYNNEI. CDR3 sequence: CASNRDTFYEQYF. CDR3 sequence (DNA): TGTGCCAGCAACCGGGACACCTTCTACGAGCAGTACTTC. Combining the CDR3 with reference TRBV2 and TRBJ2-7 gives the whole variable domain EPEVTQTPSHQVTQMGQEVILRCVPISNHLYFYWYRQILGQKVEFLVSFYNNEISEKSEIFDDQFSVERPDGSNFTLKIRSTKLEDSAMYFCASNRDTFYEQYFGPGTRLTVT.

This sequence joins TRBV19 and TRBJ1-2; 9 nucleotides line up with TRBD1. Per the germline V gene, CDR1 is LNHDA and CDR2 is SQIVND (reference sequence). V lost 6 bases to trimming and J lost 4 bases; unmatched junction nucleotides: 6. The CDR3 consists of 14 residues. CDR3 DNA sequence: TGTGCCAGTAGCCAACGGACAGGGGCCTATGGCTACACCTTC. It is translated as CASSQRTGAYGYTF.

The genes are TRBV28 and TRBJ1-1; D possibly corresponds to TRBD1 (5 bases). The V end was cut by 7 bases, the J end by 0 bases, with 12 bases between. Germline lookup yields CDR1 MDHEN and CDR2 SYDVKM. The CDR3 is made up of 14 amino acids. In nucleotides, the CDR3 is TGTGCCAGCAATGTTGGGGCTTTGAACACTGAAGCTTTCTTT. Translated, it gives CASNVGALNTEAFF.

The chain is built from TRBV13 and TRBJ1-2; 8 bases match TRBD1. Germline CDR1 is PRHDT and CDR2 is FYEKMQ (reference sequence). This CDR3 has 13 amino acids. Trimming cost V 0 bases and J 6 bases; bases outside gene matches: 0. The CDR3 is CASSLGDRDGYTF. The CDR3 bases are TGTGCCAGCAGCTTAGGGGACAGGGATGGCTACACCTTC.

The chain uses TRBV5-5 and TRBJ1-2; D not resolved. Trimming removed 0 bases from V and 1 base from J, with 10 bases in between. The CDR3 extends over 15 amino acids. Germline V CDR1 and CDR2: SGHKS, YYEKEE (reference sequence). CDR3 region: CASSLETEINYGYTF. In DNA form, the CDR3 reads TGTGCCAGCAGCTTGGAAACAGAGATTAACTATGGCTACACCTTC.

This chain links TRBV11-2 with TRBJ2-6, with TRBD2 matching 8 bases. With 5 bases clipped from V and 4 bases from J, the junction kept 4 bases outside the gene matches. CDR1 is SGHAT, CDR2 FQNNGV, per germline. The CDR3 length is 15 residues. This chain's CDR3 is CASSPGGPGANVLTF. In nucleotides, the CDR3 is TGTGCCAGCAGCCCGGGGGGGCCCGGGGCCAACGTCCTGACTTTC.

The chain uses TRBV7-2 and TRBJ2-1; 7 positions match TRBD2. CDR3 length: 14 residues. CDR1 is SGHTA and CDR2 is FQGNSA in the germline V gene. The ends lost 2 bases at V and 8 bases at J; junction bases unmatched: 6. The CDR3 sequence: CASSLFGLVDEQFF. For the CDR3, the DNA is TGTGCCAGCAGCTTATTCGGACTAGTAGATGAGCAGTTCTTC. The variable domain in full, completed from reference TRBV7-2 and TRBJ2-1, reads GAGVSQSPSNKVTEKGKDVELRCDPISGHTALYWYRQSLGQGLEFLIYFQGNSAPDKSGLPSDRFSAERTGGSVSTLTIQRTQQEDSAVYLCASSLFGLVDEQFFGPGTRLTVL.

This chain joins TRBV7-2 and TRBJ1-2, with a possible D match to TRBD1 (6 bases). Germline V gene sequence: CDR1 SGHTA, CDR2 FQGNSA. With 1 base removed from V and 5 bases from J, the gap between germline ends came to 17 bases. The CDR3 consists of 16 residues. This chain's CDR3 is CASSLGSFDRPYGYTF. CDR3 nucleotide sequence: TGTGCCAGCAGCTTAGGCTCCTTCGACAGGCCGTATGGCTACACCTTC.

The CDR3: CASSFQAGEQYF. The DNA of the CDR3 is TGTGCCAGCAGCTTTCAGGCCGGCGAGCAGTACTTC. J is TRBJ2-7 and V is TRBV7-8; D not certain. This CDR3 is 12 amino acids long. Per germline, CDR1 SGHVS and CDR2 FQNEAQ. The ends were cut back, 3 bases at V and 6 bases at J, with 9 bases in the middle.

Written as DNA, the CDR3 is TGCGCCAGCAGCTTGGACCCCGGGACAGGGGGGTACACTGAAGCTTTCTTT. It is translated as CASSLDPGTGGYTEAFF. V is TRBV5-1 and J is TRBJ1-1, with TRBD1 matching over 11 bases. The V gene's germline CDR1 is SGHRS and CDR2 YFSETQ. This CDR3 is built from 17 residues. The junction had 7 bases not matched to a gene; V was cut back by 0 bases and J by 3 bases.

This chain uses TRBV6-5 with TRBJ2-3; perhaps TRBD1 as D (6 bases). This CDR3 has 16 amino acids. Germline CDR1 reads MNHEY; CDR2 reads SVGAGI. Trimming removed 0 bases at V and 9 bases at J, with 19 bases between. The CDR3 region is CASSYSILRGRDTQYF. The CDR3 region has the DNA TGTGCCAGCAGTTACTCGATCCTCAGGGGAAGAGACACGCAGTATTTT.

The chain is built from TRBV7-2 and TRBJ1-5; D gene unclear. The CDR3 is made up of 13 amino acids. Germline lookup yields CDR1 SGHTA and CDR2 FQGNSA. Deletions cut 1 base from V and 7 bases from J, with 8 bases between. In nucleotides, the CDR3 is TGTGCCAGCAGCTTAGGGCAACGCCAGCCCCAGCATTTT. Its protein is CASSLGQRQPQHF.

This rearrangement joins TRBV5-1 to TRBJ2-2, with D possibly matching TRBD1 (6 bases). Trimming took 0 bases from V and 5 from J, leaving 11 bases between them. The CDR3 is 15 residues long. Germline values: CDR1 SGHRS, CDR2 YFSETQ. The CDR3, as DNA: TGCGCCAGCAGCTTGGGCTATACAGGGACCGGGGAGCTGTTTTTT. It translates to CASSLGYTGTGELFF. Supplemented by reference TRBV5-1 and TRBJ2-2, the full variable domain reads KAGVTQTPRYLIKTRGQQVTLSCSPISGHRSVSWYQQTPGQGLQFLFEYFSETQRNKGNFPGRFSGRQFSNSRSEMNVSTLELGDSALYLCASSLGYTGTGELFFGEGSRLTVL.